The 25 T cell receptor beta chains in this list originate from one sample, sequenced in a study of T cells in Graves' hyperthyroidism and ophthalmopathy (dated by TCRdb to 2018 to 2020). Receptor libraries were prepared by multiplex PCR. The sequencing machine was an Illumina HiSeq 2000. The TCR beta CDR3 regions were amplified from the RNA transcripts. The first round of RT-PCR for the TCR CDR3 was performed with the HTBI primer set and the Qiagen OneStep RT-PCR kit. In TCRdb, the public reads were trimmed at Q25 with fastp and aligned with MiXCR, with productive beta chains retained. Each CDR3 protein appears once, grouped with its most common genes and DNA. Present in this sample are 650,000 to 750,000 distinct CDR3 sequences, roughly 15% of which were seen just once. The ten biggest clones cover approximately 10% of the sample. Sequences were obtained from blood. Receptor source: a woman under 30 with Graves' hyperthyroidism.

This clonotype was seen ten or more times. V and J are TRBV18 and TRBJ2-3, with D perhaps given as TRBD1 or TRBD2 (5 bases each). With 6 bases removed from V and 0 bases from J, the gap between germline ends came to 13 bases. In germline, CDR1 is KGHSH, CDR2 LQKENI. The CDR3 has 15 residues. DNA for the CDR3: TGTGCCAGCTCCGCGGCCGGGGCTAGCACAGATACGCAGTATTTT. This sequence encodes CASSAAGASTDTQYF.

This clonotype was picked up many times. J is TRBJ1-2 and V is TRBV3-1, with a weak D call TRBD1 (6 bases). V was shortened by 1 base and J by 6 bases, with 21 bases between the two germline ends. The CDR3 length is 17 residues. Germline V gene lookup returns CDR1 LGHDT and CDR2 YNNKEL (reference sequence). The CDR3 nucleotides are TGTGCCAGCAGCCAAGTGGACAGCTTAGGGGCGTCGAATGGCTACACCTTC. It specifies CASSQVDSLGASNGYTF. The full variable domain, rest sourced from reference TRBV3-1 and TRBJ1-2, is DTAVSQTPKYLVTQMGNDKSIKCEQNLGHDTMYWYKQDSKKFLKIMFSYNNKELIINETVPNRFSPKSPDKAHLNLHINSLELGDSAVYFCASSQVDSLGASNGYTFGSGTRLTVV.

This clonotype was counted a few times. The chain combines TRBV10-3 with TRBJ2-1; 9 nucleotides line up with TRBD2. Germline-derived CDR1 and CDR2 are ENHRY and SYGVKD. V dropped 8 bases and J dropped 8; count of bases not matched to a gene: 7. The length of the CDR3 is 13 residues. CDR3 coding DNA: TGTGCCATCCGGCGCCAGCGGGAGGATGAGCAGTTCTTC. This encodes CAIRRQREDEQFF.

This clonotype was counted a few times. The chain combines TRBV20-1 with TRBJ2-3; 12 nucleotides agree with TRBD2. From germline, CDR1 is DFQATT and CDR2 SNEGSKA (reference sequence). The V gene end was trimmed by 3 bases and the J gene end by 2 bases; junction bases not matched to a gene: 9. The CDR3 length is 17 residues. CDR3 DNA: TGCAGTGCTAGTGGATCCGGACTAGCGGGGAACACAGATACGCAGTATTTT. Its translation is CSASGSGLAGNTDTQYF.

Many counts were recorded for this clonotype. The J gene is TRBJ2-7, the V gene TRBV7-8; maybe TRBD2 (6 bases). The CDR3 is made up of 14 amino acids. Trimming pared 2 bases from V and 4 bases from J, leaving 12 bases between. Germline V gene lookup returns CDR1 SGHVS and CDR2 FQNEAQ. CDR3 amino acids: CASSLRETAYEQYF. The CDR3 DNA reads TGTGCCAGCAGCTTACGGGAGACTGCATACGAGCAGTACTTC.

This clonotype appeared a few times. The chain is built from TRBV7-9 and TRBJ1-1, with D possibly being TRBD1 (6 bases). The CDR3 consists of 18 residues. The V end lost 2 bases, the J end lost 5 bases, and 24 bases lay between the germline ends. CDR1 is SEHNR and CDR2 is FQNEAQ in the germline V gene (reference sequence). DNA of the CDR3: TGTGCCAGCAGCTTACCCCCGCCACTTAGGGGGGTACGGACTGAAGCTTTCTTT. Amino acids: CASSLPPPLRGVRTEAFF.

This clonotype has at least ten counts. The gene calls are TRBV4-3 and TRBJ1-1; TRBD1 might be the D (5 bases). The CDR3 is 15 residues long. V lost 1 base and J 6 bases, leaving 15 bases between the germline ends. Germline-derived CDR1 and CDR2 are LGHNA and YSLEER. The CDR3: CASSQGGTGRAEAFF. The CDR3, as DNA: TGCGCCAGCAGCCAAGGAGGGACGGGGCGCGCTGAAGCTTTCTTT.

As for this clonotype: This may be a read error, as it is one base from a much larger clone. The chain combines TRBV20-1 with TRBJ1-1, with D uncertain. CDR1 is DFQATT and CDR2 is SNEGSKA in the germline V gene (reference sequence). With 6 bases removed from V and 6 bases from J, the gap between germline ends came to 20 bases. The CDR3 covers 14 residues. The DNA for the CDR3 is TGCAGTGCCCCAGTCATTGGGATAGCGGCTGAAGCTTTCTTT. As protein: CSAPVIGIAAEAFF.

This clonotype has at least ten counts. This chain uses TRBV12-3 or TRBV12-4 with TRBJ2-3; 7 nucleotides line up with TRBD2. The V segment lost 1 base and the J segment 1 base; nucleotides outside the gene matches: 8. The CDR3 length is 17 residues. The CDR3 DNA is TGTGCCAGCAGTTTAGGGGGAGGGGAAATCGGCACAGATACGCAGTATTTT. This translates into CASSLGGGEIGTDTQYF.

This clonotype occurred many times. This chain uses TRBV7-9 with TRBJ2-1; 9 bases line up with TRBD1. CDR3 length: 16 residues. Looked up from germline, CDR1 is SEHNR and CDR2 is FQNEAQ (reference sequence). The V gene end was trimmed by 5 bases and the J gene end by 7 bases; junction bases not matched to a gene: 12. CDR3 nucleotide sequence: TGTGCCAGCAGCACAACCGGATGGACAGGGGTGAATGAGCAGTTCTTC. This translates into CASSTTGWTGVNEQFF.

In this sample, this clonotype turned up a few times. The J gene is TRBJ1-1, the V gene TRBV6-2 or TRBV6-3, with no clear D. The CDR3 is made up of 13 amino acids. Germline V gene data show CDR1 as MNHEY and CDR2 as SVGEGT. V was shortened by 0 bases and J by 10 bases, with 12 bases between the two germline ends. CDR3: CASSYSGGVGAFF. In DNA form, the CDR3 reads TGTGCCAGCAGTTACTCGGGCGGCGTAGGAGCTTTCTTT.

This chain joins TRBV11-1 and TRBJ2-2; D unresolved. V was pared by 1 base and J by 3 bases, with 6 bases between. Looked up from germline, CDR1 is SGHAT and CDR2 is FQDESV (reference sequence). This CDR3 contains 14 residues. In nucleotides, the CDR3 is TGTGCCAGCAGCTTAGATGTGGACACCGGGGAGCTGTTTTTT. This encodes CASSLDVDTGELFF.

This clonotype was counted at least ten times. This chain connects TRBV7-2 to TRBJ2-1, with D tentatively TRBD1 or TRBD2 (5 bases each). The CDR3 consists of 14 residues. Germline V gives CDR1 SGHTA, CDR2 FQGNSA. Trimming pared 6 bases from V and 9 bases from J, leaving 18 bases between. The CDR3 DNA reads as TGTGCCAGCAGTTTCACCTACCGGGACCCTGAGCAGTTCTTC. It encodes CASSFTYRDPEQFF.

The chain recombines TRBV12-3 or TRBV12-4 with TRBJ2-1; 8 nucleotides match TRBD2. V shed 3 bases and J 8 bases; nucleotides not matched to a gene: 24. The CDR3 loop spans 20 amino acids. CDR3 sequence reads: CASSFIIQASGSRVRDEQFF. CDR3 DNA: TGTGCCAGCAGTTTTATAATCCAGGCAAGCGGGAGTCGTGTTAGGGATGAGCAGTTCTTC.

This clonotype was counted only a few times. A junction end diverges from the germline sequence, so it may reflect a read error. This rearrangement joins TRBV7-9 to TRBJ2-7; D not certain. Germline CDR1 is SEHNR and CDR2 is FQNEAQ (reference sequence). This CDR3 is built from 15 residues. CDR3 bases: TGTGCCGGCAGCTCCCCCCCCCTCGGAGCCTACGAGCAGTACTTC. Its translation: CAGSSPPLGAYEQYF.

The table lists this clonotype with many counts. This chain joins TRBV7-9 and TRBJ2-7; D possibly corresponds to TRBD1 (6 bases). V was trimmed by 6 bases and J by 2 bases, leaving 17 bases between them. The CDR3 covers 15 residues. Per the germline V gene, CDR1 is SEHNR and CDR2 is FQNEAQ (reference sequence). As DNA, the CDR3 is TGTGCCAGCAGGTTCGGGGTACAGGGTGCCTACGAGCAGTACTTC. Residues: CASRFGVQGAYEQYF.

CDR3 amino acids: CAWSGDGNYGYTF. The CDR3 nucleotides read TGTGCCTGGAGTGGCGACGGTAACTATGGCTACACCTTC. J is TRBJ1-2 and V is TRBV30; D is unresolved. The V gene's germline CDR1 is GTSNPN and CDR2 SVGIG (reference sequence). V lost 1 base to trimming and J lost 1 base, with 7 bases between them. This CDR3 is built from 13 residues.

J is TRBJ1-1 and V is TRBV28, with 7 bases matching TRBD1. The CDR3 runs to 13 residues. The germline CDR1 and CDR2 sequences are MDHEN and SYDVKM. J was trimmed by 2 bases and V by 8 bases; bases with no gene match: 5. CDR3 in amino acids: CASLGQDNTEAFF. CDR3 coding DNA: TGTGCCAGCCTCGGACAGGATAACACTGAAGCTTTCTTT.

Many counts were recorded for this clonotype. This sequence joins TRBV12-3 or TRBV12-4 and TRBJ2-7; 9 positions match TRBD2. The V segment lost 6 bases and the J segment 0 bases; nucleotides outside the gene matches: 12. The CDR3 runs to 17 residues. CDR3 bases: TGTGCCAGCAGCCCGGGACTAGCCCTCCTTAGCTCCTACGAGCAGTACTTC. This sequence encodes CASSPGLALLSSYEQYF.

This clonotype came up a few times. The chain joins TRBV19 to TRBJ2-7; 8 nucleotides align to TRBD2. The CDR3 runs to 13 residues. Germline V lookup: CDR1 LNHDA, CDR2 SQIVND (reference sequence). The V and J ends lost 3 bases and 5 bases, in that order; junction bases with no gene match: 3. CDR3: CASSISGGNEQYF. CDR3 nucleotides: TGTGCCAGTAGTATCAGCGGGGGTAACGAGCAGTACTTC.

With respect to this clonotype: Being one base from a much bigger clone, this may be a read error. The V call is TRBV12-3 or TRBV12-4, the J call TRBJ2-7; D is undetermined. V gave up 7 bases and J gave up 0 bases, with 13 bases separating them. This CDR3 comprises 14 residues. CDR3 sequence: CASTLYSTSYEQYF. The DNA for the CDR3 is TGTGCCAGCACCCTGTACAGTACCTCCTACGAGCAGTACTTC.

This rearrangement joins TRBV29-1 to TRBJ2-1; TRBD2 matches at 9 bases. CDR3 length equals 16 residues. Germline CDR1 SQVTM, CDR2 ANQGSEA. The V and J ends lost 4 bases and 0 bases, in that order; junction bases with no gene match: 7. CDR3 region: CSVGTAGGSSYNEQFF. Here the CDR3 DNA reads TGCAGCGTTGGAACGGCGGGGGGGAGCTCCTACAATGAGCAGTTCTTC.

There are many counts of this clonotype. The chain joins TRBV12-3 or TRBV12-4 to TRBJ2-1, with D unresolved. The CDR3 totals 19 residues. The germline V and J ends were trimmed by 4 bases and 0 bases, with 22 bases remaining between them. The CDR3 DNA sequence: TGTGCCAGCAGTTCCCTTTTGAGCCTCGGGTTTAGCTCCTACAATGAGCAGTTCTTC. Protein: CASSSLLSLGFSSYNEQFF.

This chain joins TRBV7-2 and TRBJ2-1, with 7 bases identical to TRBD2. V lost 5 bases, J lost 4 bases, and 8 bases stayed unmatched. Germline CDR1 reads SGHTA; CDR2 reads FQGNSA. The CDR3 runs to 15 residues. This CDR3 reads CASSERPSGYNEQFF. As DNA, the CDR3 is TGTGCCAGCAGCGAGAGGCCTAGCGGATACAATGAGCAGTTCTTC.

The chain joins TRBV13 to TRBJ2-3; 14 nucleotides match TRBD2. CDR1 and CDR2 from the germline V gene are PRHDT and FYEKMQ (reference sequence). The length of the CDR3 is 16 residues. J gave up 3 bases and V 5 bases, and 4 bases lay outside the gene matches. This CDR3 is CASSIGLAGGTDTQYF. CDR3 in DNA: TGTGCCAGCAGCATTGGACTAGCGGGAGGAACAGATACGCAGTATTTT.